One and the same sample provided the 30 T cell receptor beta chains below, sequenced in a study of blood T cell repertoires in COVID-19. Some clones are missing from TCRdb's copy, which holds only in-frame ones; the method was immunoSEQ multiplex PCR. The data contain 180,000 or so clones, more than 75% of them singletons. Specimen: peripheral blood. These receptors were obtained from a person aged 70 to 79 with COVID-19, enrolled during active disease.

The rearrangement joins TRBV19 to TRBJ2-2; 8 bases map to TRBD2. The V and J ends lost 6 bases and 1 base, in that order; junction bases with no gene match: 7. The CDR3 is 16 amino acids. The V gene's germline CDR1 is LNHDA and CDR2 SQIVND (reference sequence). The DNA of the CDR3 is TGTGCCAGTAGAGAGCCGGGACTAGAGAACACCGGGGAGCTGTTTTTT. Amino acid sequence: CASREPGLENTGELFF.

The chain has TRBV11-2 and TRBJ2-2, with D possibly being TRBD2 (6 bases). The V end lost 6 bases, the J end lost 4 bases, and 15 bases lay between the germline ends. From germline, CDR1 is SGHAT and CDR2 FQNNGV. CDR3 length: 15 residues. CDR3 coding DNA: TGTGCCAGCAGAACCGGGGGAATAGGCACCGGGGAGCTGTTTTTT. This gives the protein CASRTGGIGTGELFF.

This clone was seen ten or more times. V and J are TRBV28 and TRBJ1-6, with 7 bases fitting TRBD1. Germline-derived CDR1 and CDR2 are MDHEN and SYDVKM. The CDR3 spans 14 residues. V shed 6 bases, J shed 9 bases, and the junction held 8 bases outside the gene matches. The CDR3 DNA reads TGTGCCAGCAGATTGAGACAGGGTGGTTCACCCCTCCACTTT. This encodes CASRLRQGGSPLHF.

The chain recombines TRBV30 with TRBJ1-5; maybe TRBD1 (6 bases). V lost 5 bases and J 2 bases, leaving 16 bases between the germline ends. CDR1 is GTSNPN, CDR2 SVGIG, per germline (reference sequence). This CDR3 comprises 15 residues. The CDR3 nucleotides are TGTGCCTGGGCCCCGGGACATCAGGGCAATCAGCCCCAGCATTTT. This sequence encodes CAWAPGHQGNQPQHF.

The V gene is TRBV19, the J gene TRBJ1-1; D remains ambiguous. CDR3 length: 12 residues. In germline, CDR1 is LNHDA, CDR2 SQIVND (reference sequence). Between the trimmed V and J ends, which lost 7 bases and 6 bases, there was a span of 12 bases. The CDR3 loop is CASIRSFAEAFF. For the CDR3, the DNA is TGTGCCAGTATCCGGAGTTTCGCTGAAGCTTTCTTT. The variable domain in full, completed from reference TRBV19 and TRBJ1-1, reads DGGITQSPKYLFRKEGQNVTLSCEQNLNHDAMYWYRQDPGQGLRLIYYSQIVNDFQKGDIAEGYSVSREKKESFPLTVTSAQKNPTAFYLCASIRSFAEAFFGQGTRLTVV.

This clone is a singleton in its sample. The rearrangement uses TRBV6-1 and TRBJ1-1, with TRBD1 as a possible D gene (5 bases). The CDR3 length is 15 residues. With 2 bases removed from V and 4 bases from J, the gap between germline ends came to 14 bases. Germline values: CDR1 MNHNS, CDR2 SASEGT. The CDR3 DNA reads TGTGCCAGCAGTGAAATGGTAGCGGGGGGCACTGAAGCTTTCTTT. As protein: CASSEMVAGGTEAFF.

The chain is built from TRBV30 and TRBJ2-3; 7 positions match TRBD2. CDR3 length equals 13 residues. J gave up 1 base and V 4 bases, and 2 bases lay outside the gene matches. Germline V gene lookup returns CDR1 GTSNPN and CDR2 SVGIG (reference sequence). DNA for the CDR3: TGTGCCTGGAAGGCGGGGGGCACAGATACGCAGTATTTT. Translating gives CAWKAGGTDTQYF.

The chain joins TRBV4-1 to TRBJ1-6; D is unclear. The CDR3 extends over 13 amino acids. CDR1 is MGHRA and CDR2 is YSYEKL in the germline V gene. V was clipped by 0 bases and J by 7 bases, with 4 bases between them. The CDR3 sequence is CASSQEQNSPLHF. DNA of the CDR3: TGCGCCAGCAGCCAAGAACAGAATTCACCCCTCCACTTT.

The V and J genes are TRBV4-1 and TRBJ2-1; D not resolved. The CDR3 length is 16 residues. Trimming cost V 0 bases and J 7 bases, with 16 bases left between them. Germline CDR1 reads MGHRA; CDR2 reads YSYEKL. The CDR3, as DNA: TGCGCCAGCAGCCAAGACCCCGGGTCTGCGTCGAATGAGCAGTTCTTC. Its protein is CASSQDPGSASNEQFF.

This rearrangement joins TRBV7-9 to TRBJ2-1, with TRBD1 matching over 11 bases. The ends lost 5 bases at V and 3 bases at J; junction bases unmatched: 3. The V gene's germline CDR1 is SEHNR and CDR2 FQNEAQ (reference sequence). The CDR3 is 15 residues long. The CDR3 bases are TGTGCCAGCAGCCCGGACAGGGGGCACTACAATGAGCAGTTCTTC. Its protein is CASSPDRGHYNEQFF.

The J gene is TRBJ2-3, the V gene TRBV6-4; TRBD2 agrees at 9 bases. The CDR3 has 15 residues. Germline CDR1 MRHNA, CDR2 SNTAGT. V shed 6 bases and J 2 bases; nucleotides not matched to a gene: 6. The CDR3 spells CASRISGSDTDTQYF. As DNA, the CDR3 is TGTGCCAGCAGGATTAGCGGGAGTGACACAGATACGCAGTATTTT.

The DNA of the CDR3 is TGTGCCAGCAGTGAAGCCCTAACTAGTCACTACGAGCAGTACTTC. Its translation: CASSEALTSHYEQYF. The chain combines TRBV2 with TRBJ2-7, with a possible D match to TRBD2 (5 bases). This CDR3 spans 15 amino acids. Per germline, CDR1 SNHLY and CDR2 FYNNEI. Deletions cut 0 bases from V and 3 bases from J, with 12 bases between.

V gene TRBV6-2 or TRBV6-3 combines with J gene TRBJ2-1; 8 bases match TRBD2. Germline values: CDR1 MNHEY, CDR2 SVGEGT. The CDR3 totals 14 residues. With V trimmed by 2 bases and J by 6 bases, 3 bases remained unmatched. CDR3 residues: CASSYPGGGNEQFF. CDR3 bases: TGTGCCAGCAGTTACCCGGGAGGGGGCAATGAGCAGTTCTTC.

The V call is TRBV19, the J call TRBJ2-1, with 9 nucleotides matching TRBD1. Trimming cost V 7 bases and J 9 bases; bases outside gene matches: 10. The CDR3 runs to 14 residues. The V gene's germline CDR1 is LNHDA and CDR2 SQIVND (reference sequence). The CDR3 DNA reads TGTGCCAGTACCGGGACAGGGTCACGGAGTGAGCAGTTCTTC. It translates to CASTGTGSRSEQFF.

CDR3 nucleotides: TGTGCCAGCAGTTACAAGCAGGGGGCGACTAATGAAAAACTGTTTTTT. Translated: CASSYKQGATNEKLFF. V and J are TRBV28 and TRBJ1-4; 8 bases map to TRBD1. The CDR3 totals 16 residues. Germline CDR1 MDHEN, CDR2 SYDVKM. With V trimmed by 4 bases and J by 2 bases, 6 bases remained unmatched.

This clone has a handful of counts. The chain is built from TRBV14 and TRBJ2-1; 15 bases fit TRBD2. CDR3 length: 20 amino acids. Germline assignment: CDR1 SGHDN and CDR2 FVKESK. Losses at the gene ends were 2 bases for V and 0 bases for J; bases not matched to a gene: 8. CDR3 DNA: TGTGCCAGCAGCCAACGACTCGGACTAGCGGGAGGGTCCTCCTACAATGAGCAGTTCTTC. It codes for CASSQRLGLAGGSSYNEQFF.

The DNA for the CDR3 is TGCAGCGTTGTAGTAGGGGCTCCTGGGATGGGGACCCAGTACTTC. The encoded protein is CSVVVGAPGMGTQYF. The chain joins TRBV29-1 to TRBJ2-5; D perhaps matches TRBD1 (5 bases). CDR1 is SQVTM, CDR2 ANQGSEA, per germline. This CDR3 is 15 amino acids long. V lost 4 bases to trimming and J lost 7 bases, with 22 bases between them.

This chain connects TRBV11-3 to TRBJ2-5; the match to TRBD2 covers 8 bases. The CDR3 covers 16 residues. CDR1 is SGHNT, CDR2 YENEEA, per germline. The V segment lost 1 base and the J segment 2 bases; nucleotides outside the gene matches: 6. CDR3 coding DNA: TGTGCCAGCAGCTTAGGAGCGCTAGCGGGTCAAGAGACCCAGTACTTC. Protein sequence: CASSLGALAGQETQYF.

This clone showed up just once. This chain connects TRBV24-1 to TRBJ2-7; D not resolved. The CDR3 length is 13 residues. Between the trimmed V and J ends, which lost 3 bases and 2 bases, there was a span of 7 bases. CDR1 KGHDR and CDR2 SFDVKD come from the germline V gene. CDR3 bases: TGTGCCACCAGTGATCATCGGGCCTACGAGCAGTACTTC. It yields the protein CATSDHRAYEQYF.

The genes are TRBV6-5 and TRBJ1-2, with 9 positions matching TRBD1. This CDR3 contains 14 residues. With V trimmed by 6 bases and J by 7 bases, 9 bases remained unmatched. The germline V gene encodes CDR1 MNHEY and CDR2 SVGAGI. Here the CDR3 DNA reads TGTGCCAGCAGAGGTACAGGGGGCAGTTCTGGCTACACCTTC. Its translation is CASRGTGGSSGYTF.

The chain carries TRBV5-1 and TRBJ1-1; 10 bases fit TRBD1. CDR3 length: 17 residues. V was clipped by 1 base and J by 5 bases; unmatched bases: 11. Germline CDR1 reads SGHRS; CDR2 reads YFSETQ. The CDR3 loop is CASSLWGQGLGNTEAFF. The CDR3 coding sequence is TGCGCCAGCAGCTTGTGGGGACAGGGGTTGGGAAATACTGAAGCTTTCTTT.

The V gene is TRBV6-5, the J gene TRBJ2-1; perhaps TRBD1 as D (6 bases). The CDR3 is made up of 14 amino acids. Germline lookup yields CDR1 MNHEY and CDR2 SVGAGI. V was pared by 0 bases and J by 4 bases, with 7 bases between. Written as DNA, the CDR3 is TGTGCCAGCAGTTACTCCCAGGGGTACAATGAGCAGTTCTTC. Encoded protein: CASSYSQGYNEQFF.

This clone was seen a few times. This chain joins TRBV3-1 (or the pseudogene TRBV3-2) and TRBJ2-1; 9 bases are shared with TRBD2. The CDR3 sequence is 16 residues long. With V trimmed by 0 bases and J by 11 bases, 11 bases remained unmatched. Germline CDR1 reads LGHDT; CDR2 reads YNNKEL (reference sequence). CDR3 protein: CASSQDLGASGNQQFF. DNA of the CDR3: TGTGCCAGCAGCCAAGATCTCGGCGCTAGCGGGAATCAGCAGTTCTTC.

The chain has TRBV5-1 and TRBJ1-4, with D possibly TRBD1 on 5 matching bases. CDR3 length equals 15 residues. Germline CDR1 reads SGHRS; CDR2 reads YFSETQ. V was shortened by 6 bases and J by 5 bases, with 17 bases between the two germline ends. CDR3 bases: TGCGCCAGCAAATCTCTCCAGGGATCAAATGAAAAACTGTTTTTT. Translating it yields CASKSLQGSNEKLFF.

The chain couples TRBV28 to TRBJ2-1; 9 bases fit TRBD1. Germline-derived CDR1 and CDR2 are MDHEN and SYDVKM. J gave up 3 bases and V 5 bases, and 5 bases lay outside the gene matches. CDR3 length: 15 residues. CDR3 sequence (DNA): TGTGCCAGCAGTATGGACAGGGGACACTACAATGAGCAGTTCTTC. Protein product: CASSMDRGHYNEQFF.

The rearrangement uses TRBV7-7 and TRBJ2-5; 12 bases are shared with TRBD2. Per the germline V gene, CDR1 is SSHAT and CDR2 is FNYEAQ (reference sequence). The CDR3 spans 19 residues. Germline trimming cut 2 bases from V and 4 bases from J; bases unmatched to any gene: 14. Written as DNA, the CDR3 is TGTGCCAGCAGCTTAATTACAGGGTCTAGCGGGAGGGCCTTAGAGACCCAGTACTTC. This translates into CASSLITGSSGRALETQYF. The full variable domain, completed using reference TRBV7-7 and TRBJ2-5, is GAGVSQSPRYKVTKRGQDVTLRCDPISSHATLYWYQQALGQGPEFLTYFNYEAQPDKSGLPSDRFSAERPEGSISTLTIQRTEQRDSAMYRCASSLITGSSGRALETQYFGPGTRLLVL.

The chain uses TRBV19 and TRBJ1-1; 7 nucleotides align to TRBD1. This CDR3 is built from 16 residues. The germline CDR1 and CDR2 sequences are LNHDA and SQIVND (reference sequence). The V segment lost 3 bases and the J segment 1 base; nucleotides outside the gene matches: 8. CDR3 sequence: CASSISRWDRNTEAFF. The CDR3 coding sequence is TGTGCCAGTAGTATCTCCAGATGGGACAGGAACACTGAAGCTTTCTTT.

The rearrangement joins TRBV30 to TRBJ1-6; tentatively, D is TRBD1 (5 bases). V lost 5 bases and J lost 8, with 13 bases in between. The CDR3 contains 13 residues. CDR1 and CDR2 from the germline V gene are GTSNPN and SVGIG (reference sequence). The CDR3 region is CAWAQGSDSPLHF. As DNA, the CDR3 is TGTGCCTGGGCCCAGGGATCGGATTCACCCCTCCACTTT.

The gene calls are TRBV5-4 and TRBJ2-1; 12 bases agree with TRBD2. With V trimmed by 4 bases and J by 6 bases, 20 bases remained unmatched. Germline CDR1 is SGHNT and CDR2 is YYREEE (reference sequence). The CDR3 totals 20 residues. CDR3 region: CASSPRTGALLAGGLNEQFF. The CDR3, as DNA: TGTGCCAGCAGCCCGCGGACAGGGGCCTTACTAGCGGGAGGTCTCAATGAGCAGTTCTTC. The complete variable domain, with remaining parts taken from reference TRBV5-4 and TRBJ2-1, reads ETGVTQSPTHLIKTRGQQVTLRCSSQSGHNTVSWYQQALGQGPQFIFQYYREEENGRGNFPPRFSGLQFPNYSSELNVNALELDDSALYLCASSPRTGALLAGGLNEQFFGPGTRLTVL.

The chain recombines TRBV2 with TRBJ2-2; tentative D call: TRBD2 (5 bases). The CDR3 length is 14 residues. Trimming stripped 8 bases from V and 2 bases from J, with 12 bases between. Germline assignment: CDR1 SNHLY and CDR2 FYNNEI. In DNA form, the CDR3 reads TGTGCCAGCCGGCGGGCAGATAACACCGGGGAGCTGTTTTTT. It specifies CASRRADNTGELFF.